This entry lists 25 T cell receptor beta chains sequenced from one sample in a study of regulatory T cells in long-lasting Graves disease. Through Arm-PCR of CDR3 regions and iRepertoire HTBI primers, TCR beta libraries were built. TCRdb processed the multiplex PCR reads anew with MiXCR; each CDR3 protein has one entry. The sample contains roughly 500,000 distinct CDR3 sequences, 13% of which appear only once. Sample time point: newly diagnosed GD, antithyroid drugs for less than 3 months. PBMC-derived RNA was used for the TCR library. This sample was shared with a second study, whose subject was T cells in Graves' hyperthyroidism and ophthalmopathy.

The specimen was peripheral blood mononuclear cells (PBMCs), collected at new diagnosis, from a patient treated with antithyroid drugs. Receptors were obtained from a man aged 30 to 45 with Graves disease.

There are many counts of this clonotype. V and J are TRBV27 and TRBJ1-1; D unresolved. CDR1 MNHEY and CDR2 SMNVEV come from the germline V gene (reference sequence). This CDR3 is built from 12 residues. The V end lost 5 bases, the J end lost 3 bases, and 7 bases lay between the germline ends. CDR3 in amino acids: CASSTRDTEAFF. The CDR3 region has the DNA TGTGCCAGCAGTACACGGGACACTGAAGCTTTCTTT.

This chain joins TRBV7-9 and TRBJ2-1; 8 nucleotides match TRBD2. The CDR3 extends over 15 amino acids. Trimming at V came to 8 bases and at J to 6 bases, leaving 12 bases not matched to a gene. CDR1 is SEHNR and CDR2 is FQNEAQ in the germline V gene (reference sequence). CDR3 coding DNA: TGTGCCAGCGGCCGGCGCGCGGGAGGAGTCAATGAGCAGTTCTTC. Translating it yields CASGRRAGGVNEQFF.

The V call is TRBV7-2, the J call TRBJ2-7, with no clear D. The CDR3 length is 15 residues. Germline CDR1 reads SGHTA; CDR2 reads FQGNSA. V was shortened by 5 bases and J by 0 bases, with 14 bases between the two germline ends. For the CDR3, the DNA is TGTGCCAGCAGCAAAAGAGGTCCCAGCTCCTACGAGCAGTACTTC. Its protein is CASSKRGPSSYEQYF.

This clonotype occurred a few times. This chain links TRBV25-1 with TRBJ2-7; 8 bases line up with TRBD2. CDR3 size: 11 residues. V was pared by 3 bases and J by 11 bases, with 3 bases of the junction left unmatched. Germline V gene sequence: CDR1 MGHDK, CDR2 SYGVNS. The CDR3 spells CASSDVLAEYF. CDR3 nucleotides: TGTGCCAGCAGTGATGTACTAGCGGAGTACTTC.

The sample holds many counts of this clonotype. This chain joins TRBV2 and TRBJ2-4; a weak D match, TRBD2 (7 bases). From germline, CDR1 is SNHLY and CDR2 FYNNEI. Trimming pared 9 bases from V and 3 bases from J, leaving 18 bases between. The CDR3 spans 15 residues. CDR3 DNA sequence: TGTGCCAGAGGGGGGGACTCCCTAGTCAAAAACATTCAGTACTTC. It yields the protein CARGGDSLVKNIQYF.

The sample holds many counts of this clonotype. The CDR3, as DNA: TGCGCCAGCAGCTTTACAGGTTTGGAAGGCTACACCTTC. This gives the protein CASSFTGLEGYTF. The rearrangement uses TRBV5-1 and TRBJ1-2; TRBD1 might be the D (5 bases). The CDR3 has 13 residues. Looked up from germline, CDR1 is SGHRS and CDR2 is YFSETQ. The V and J ends lost 2 bases and 8 bases respectively, with 13 bases between them.

The chain carries TRBV7-2 and TRBJ2-3, with TRBD1 identical over 10 bases. V lost 5 bases and J lost 1; bases outside the gene matches: 3. The CDR3 is made up of 15 amino acids. Germline CDR1 is SGHTA and CDR2 is FQGNSA. In DNA form, the CDR3 reads TGTGCCAGCAGCACGGGACAGGGGCGCACAGATACGCAGTATTTT. As protein: CASSTGQGRTDTQYF.

In this sample, this clonotype turned up once. The chain is built from TRBV20-1 and TRBJ1-1, with a weak D call TRBD1 (6 bases). From germline, CDR1 is DFQATT and CDR2 SNEGSKA (reference sequence). V shed 6 bases and J shed 0 bases, with 11 bases lying between them. The CDR3 is made up of 13 amino acids. The DNA for the CDR3 is TGCAGTGCCAACAGGGAGCTGAACACTGAAGCTTTCTTT. It translates to CSANRELNTEAFF.

The V call is TRBV5-1, the J call TRBJ2-2; D tentatively reads TRBD1 or TRBD2 (6 bases each). V lost 2 bases to trimming and J lost 5 bases, with 13 bases between them. The CDR3 covers 15 residues. The V gene's germline CDR1 is SGHRS and CDR2 YFSETQ. The CDR3 sequence: CASSFRGRSTGELFF. CDR3 bases: TGCGCCAGCAGCTTTAGGGGGAGGTCAACCGGGGAGCTGTTTTTT.

This clonotype was found many times. This rearrangement joins TRBV12-3 or TRBV12-4 to TRBJ2-5; 7 positions agree with TRBD2. This CDR3 comprises 16 residues. With V trimmed by 3 bases and J by 5 bases, 12 bases remained unmatched. CDR3 protein: CASSFWPLTSTETQYF. The CDR3 DNA reads as TGTGCCAGCAGTTTTTGGCCCCTGACTAGCACGGAGACCCAGTACTTC.

The chain couples TRBV3-1 to TRBJ2-1; possibly TRBD2 for D (6 bases). CDR3 length: 16 amino acids. Looked up from germline, CDR1 is LGHDT and CDR2 is YNNKEL (reference sequence). V was shortened by 1 base and J by 4 bases, with 14 bases between the two germline ends. CDR3: CASSQVQAGAYNEQFF. CDR3 in DNA: TGTGCCAGCAGCCAAGTGCAAGCGGGTGCTTACAATGAGCAGTTCTTC.

There are many counts of this clonotype. This chain uses TRBV27 with TRBJ2-3, with 8 bases lining up with TRBD1. The CDR3 runs 16 residues. Trimming at V came to 5 bases and at J to 0 bases, leaving 7 bases not matched to a gene. The germline V gene encodes CDR1 MNHEY and CDR2 SMNVEV (reference sequence). The DNA for the CDR3 is TGTGCCAGCAGTCCGTGGGACAGGCCAAGCACAGATACGCAGTATTTT. This gives the protein CASSPWDRPSTDTQYF.

This clonotype came up a few times. The rearrangement joins TRBV20-1 to TRBJ2-1; TRBD2 matches 13 bases. Unmatched junction bases numbered 10, after V lost 6 bases and J lost 8 bases. The CDR3 consists of 15 residues. In germline, CDR1 is DFQATT, CDR2 SNEGSKA (reference sequence). The CDR3 nucleotides are TGCAGTGCCCGAGACACTAGCGGGAGGGGTGATGAGCAGTTCTTC. Residues: CSARDTSGRGDEQFF.

This clonotype was picked up many times. The chain uses TRBV2 and TRBJ1-6, with D possibly TRBD1 on 6 matching bases. The CDR3 extends over 13 amino acids. The V gene's germline CDR1 is SNHLY and CDR2 FYNNEI. Trimming left V 7 bases short and J 10 bases short, with 14 bases between. The CDR3 DNA reads TGTGCCAGCAAAAGGACGGACAGCTCACCCCTCCACTTT. Translation: CASKRTDSSPLHF.

This clonotype was observed a few times. CDR3 loop: CASSQVVVGVYEQYF. The CDR3 bases are TGCGCCAGCAGCCAAGTTGTAGTTGGGGTCTACGAGCAGTACTTC. This chain joins TRBV4-1 and TRBJ2-7, with no clear D. Looked up from germline, CDR1 is MGHRA and CDR2 is YSYEKL. This CDR3 has 15 residues. Trimming removed 1 base at V and 3 bases at J, with 13 bases between.

This clonotype occurred many times. The chain joins TRBV11-2 to TRBJ1-1; D is uncertain. Trimming pared 3 bases from V and 4 bases from J, leaving 3 bases between. CDR3 length: 11 amino acids. Germline V gene data show CDR1 as SGHAT and CDR2 as FQNNGV. The CDR3: CASSFITEAFF. The CDR3 DNA sequence: TGTGCCAGCAGCTTCATCACTGAAGCTTTCTTT. The complete variable domain, with remaining parts taken from reference TRBV11-2 and TRBJ1-1, reads EAGVAQSPRYKIIEKRQSVAFWCNPISGHATLYWYQQILGQGPKLLIQFQNNGVVDDSQLPKDRFSAERLKGVDSTLKIQPAKLEDSAVYLCASSFITEAFFGQGTRLTVV.

This clonotype was seen many times. This rearrangement joins TRBV5-5 to TRBJ2-5; 9 bases are shared with TRBD2. The CDR3 extends over 14 amino acids. With V trimmed by 4 bases and J by 4 bases, 5 bases remained unmatched. Germline V gene sequence: CDR1 SGHKS, CDR2 YYEKEE (reference sequence). The CDR3 protein is CASSPSSGRETQYF. The CDR3 DNA sequence: TGTGCCAGCAGCCCGAGTAGCGGGAGAGAGACCCAGTACTTC.

This clonotype was counted between two and nine times. The chain uses TRBV4-1 and TRBJ1-2; D remains unclear. Germline loops: CDR1 MGHRA, CDR2 YSYEKL. V lost 1 base, J lost 3 bases, and 12 bases lay in between. The CDR3 has 15 amino acids. The CDR3 is CASSQGSPFDYGYTF. The CDR3 bases are TGCGCCAGCAGCCAAGGATCACCTTTCGACTATGGCTACACCTTC.

This clonotype was observed at least ten times. The CDR3 coding sequence is TGTGCCAGCAGTTGGGACAGCTTCAATGAGCAGTTCTTC. Its translation: CASSWDSFNEQFF. The chain links TRBV27 to TRBJ2-1, with 7 bases fitting TRBD1. The V gene's germline CDR1 is MNHEY and CDR2 SMNVEV (reference sequence). This CDR3 has 13 residues. The V and J ends lost 4 bases and 6 bases, in that order; junction bases with no gene match: 3.

This clonotype has only a few counts. The rearrangement joins TRBV6-2 or TRBV6-3 to TRBJ1-3, with 9 bases lining up with TRBD1. Germline V gene sequence: CDR1 MNHEY, CDR2 SVGEGT. V was pared by 3 bases and J by 4 bases, with 7 bases of the junction left unmatched. The CDR3 is made up of 16 amino acids. CDR3 nucleotides: TGTGCCAGCAGTTATTCGGGACAGGGCTTCGGAAACACCATATATTTT. Translated, it gives CASSYSGQGFGNTIYF.

About this clonotype: A much larger clone lies one base from this, so it may be a read error. The chain carries TRBV6-1 and TRBJ2-7, with D hard to call. This CDR3 has 12 residues. Germline CDR1 MNHNS, CDR2 SASEGT. CDR3 sequence: CASSFGRRERYF. The CDR3 coding sequence is TGTGCCAGCAGCTTTGGTAGGCGAGAGCGGTACTTC.

The sample holds a few counts of this clonotype. The rearrangement links TRBV20-1 to TRBJ2-5; tentatively, D is TRBD1 (5 bases). This CDR3 is built from 13 residues. V lost 0 bases and J lost 3, with 8 bases in between. Germline lookup yields CDR1 DFQATT and CDR2 SNEGSKA (reference sequence). CDR3 bases: TGCAGTGCTAGAGACAGGGCAGAAGAGACCCAGTACTTC. Protein: CSARDRAEETQYF.

This chain links TRBV5-4 with TRBJ2-1, with 7 bases fitting TRBD2. This CDR3 is built from 15 residues. The V gene's germline CDR1 is SGHNT and CDR2 YYREEE (reference sequence). Trimming took 0 bases from V and 3 from J; bases not matched to a gene: 3. This chain's CDR3 is CASSLERDFYNEQFF. DNA of the CDR3: TGTGCCAGCAGCTTGGAGCGGGACTTCTACAATGAGCAGTTCTTC.

The chain employs TRBV15 and TRBJ2-1; D unresolved. This CDR3 has 14 amino acids. Trimming took 1 base from V and 4 from J, leaving 8 bases between them. Germline V gene sequence: CDR1 LNHNV, CDR2 YYDKDF (reference sequence). This chain's CDR3 is CATSRVRGYNEQFF. DNA for the CDR3: TGTGCCACCAGCAGAGTTAGAGGTTACAATGAGCAGTTCTTC.

CDR3 in DNA: TGCGCCAGCAGCACACAGGGGACTAACTATGGCTACACCTTC. Translating gives CASSTQGTNYGYTF. The chain uses TRBV5-1 and TRBJ1-2, with 7 positions matching TRBD1. Trimming at V came to 4 bases and at J to 0 bases, leaving 3 bases not matched to a gene. The CDR3 covers 14 residues. Germline loops: CDR1 SGHRS, CDR2 YFSETQ. The full variable domain, with the rest looked up from reference TRBV5-1 and TRBJ1-2, is KAGVTQTPRYLIKTRGQQVTLSCSPISGHRSVSWYQQTPGQGLQFLFEYFSETQRNKGNFPGRFSGRQFSNSRSEMNVSTLELGDSALYLCASSTQGTNYGYTFGSGTRLTVV.